The 21 T cell receptor beta chains reported below all come from one sample, sequenced in a study of T cells after yellow fever vaccination. TCRdb reprocessed the 5' RACE reads via MiXCR and lists one record per CDR3 protein. The sample includes around 340,000 distinct CDR3 sequences, 7.5% to 9% of them seen just once. The specimen was PBMCs, collected on the day of the first yellow fever vaccination. These receptors all stem from a man aged 18 to 30 who received the YFV17D yellow fever vaccine.

The chain uses TRBV7-2 and TRBJ2-4, with D uncertain. This CDR3 contains 12 residues. Trimming shortened V by 4 bases and J by 8 bases, and 9 bases separated the two germline ends. Germline lookup yields CDR1 SGHTA and CDR2 FQGNSA. CDR3 nucleotides: TGTGCCAGCAGCTCATCCCGAGACATTCAGTACTTC. Translated: CASSSSRDIQYF. Complete variable domain (other parts from reference TRBV7-2 and TRBJ2-4): GAGVSQSPSNKVTEKGKDVELRCDPISGHTALYWYRQSLGQGLEFLIYFQGNSAPDKSGLPSDRFSAERTGGSVSTLTIQRTQQEDSAVYLCASSSSRDIQYFGAGTRLSVL.

In its sample, this clonotype was seen a few times. V and J are TRBV3-1 and TRBJ1-2, with D unclear. The germline V gene has CDR1 LGHDT and CDR2 YNNKEL (reference sequence). CDR3 length: 14 residues. Between the trimmed V and J ends, which lost 4 bases and 5 bases, there was a span of 14 bases. CDR3 DNA sequence: TGTGCCAGCAGCCCAACCGGCCCGTCGTATGGCTACACCTTC. Its translation is CASSPTGPSYGYTF.

The chain links TRBV25-1 to TRBJ1-4; D ambiguous. Germline CDR1 reads MGHDK; CDR2 reads SYGVNS. V was pared by 3 bases and J by 6 bases, with 11 bases between. The CDR3 has 14 amino acids. The DNA for the CDR3 is TGTGCCAGCAGTGAGGCTCGAGGCTATGAAAAACTGTTTTTT. Translated, it gives CASSEARGYEKLFF.

In this sample, this clonotype turned up many times. This chain connects TRBV5-1 to TRBJ1-6, with D perhaps TRBD1 (5 bases). Germline V gene lookup returns CDR1 SGHRS and CDR2 YFSETQ. This CDR3 is 15 amino acids long. V gave up 4 bases and J gave up 4 bases, with 12 bases separating them. The CDR3 nucleotides read TGCGCCAGCAGCATTACTTCAGGGTATAATTCACCCCTCCACTTT. It encodes CASSITSGYNSPLHF.

A few counts support this clonotype. The chain is built from TRBV5-1 and TRBJ2-1; D might be TRBD1 or TRBD2, each matching 5 bases. The V gene lost 4 bases and the J gene lost 10 bases, with 9 bases spanning the gap. CDR3 length equals 11 residues. Germline-derived CDR1 and CDR2 are SGHRS and YFSETQ. The chain's CDR3 is CASSVEGEQFF. In DNA form, the CDR3 reads TGCGCCAGCAGCGTTGAGGGGGAGCAGTTCTTC.

This clonotype has more than one count but fewer than ten. The genes are TRBV20-1 and TRBJ1-2; no firm D call. In germline, CDR1 is DFQATT, CDR2 SNEGSKA (reference sequence). CDR3 length: 14 amino acids. Between the trimmed V and J ends, which lost 6 bases and 2 bases, there was a span of 16 bases. The chain's CDR3 is CSAGEERANYGYTF. The CDR3 bases are TGCAGTGCGGGAGAGGAGAGGGCCAACTATGGCTACACCTTC.

The chain has TRBV24-1 and TRBJ2-3; a possible D gene is TRBD1 (6 bases). The V gene's germline CDR1 is KGHDR and CDR2 SFDVKD. This CDR3 is 17 amino acids long. V was trimmed by 4 bases and J by 4 bases, leaving 20 bases between them. The CDR3 reads CATSDRDTSGAADTQYF. The CDR3 region has the DNA TGTGCCACCAGTGACCGGGACACGTCGGGCGCAGCAGATACGCAGTATTTT.

The rearrangement links TRBV15 to TRBJ1-4, with D maybe TRBD1 (6 bases). The CDR3 covers 12 residues. V was clipped by 4 bases and J by 8 bases, with 8 bases between them. Per germline, CDR1 LNHNV and CDR2 YYDKDF (reference sequence). The CDR3 spells CATSIQGEKLFF. CDR3 DNA sequence: TGTGCCACCAGCATCCAGGGGGAAAAACTGTTTTTT.

The chain joins TRBV7-8 to TRBJ2-2; maybe TRBD2 (7 bases). From germline, CDR1 is SGHVS and CDR2 FQNEAQ. This CDR3 region has 16 residues. Trimming removed 5 bases from V and 7 bases from J, with 20 bases in between. The CDR3 loop is CASSQRTGGGSGELFF. Here the CDR3 DNA reads TGTGCCAGCAGCCAGCGGACGGGGGGCGGAAGCGGGGAGCTGTTTTTT. The full variable domain, its missing parts supplied by reference TRBV7-8 and TRBJ2-2, is GAGVSQSPRYKVAKRGQDVALRCDPISGHVSLFWYQQALGQGPEFLTYFQNEAQLDKSGLPSDRFFAERPEGSVSTLKIQRTQQEDSAVYLCASSQRTGGGSGELFFGEGSRLTVL.

The chain employs TRBV12-3 or TRBV12-4 and TRBJ2-7, with 8 positions matching TRBD2. Trimming at V came to 3 bases and at J to 1 base, leaving 5 bases not matched to a gene. The CDR3 has 15 residues. The CDR3 protein is CASSFGSGASYEQYF. In DNA, the CDR3 is TGTGCCAGCAGTTTTGGTAGCGGGGCATCCTACGAGCAGTACTTC.

This clonotype has more than one count but fewer than ten. The chain has TRBV7-8 and TRBJ2-6, with D perhaps matching TRBD1 (5 bases). The germline V and J ends were trimmed by 1 base and 2 bases, with 12 bases remaining between them. The CDR3 runs to 17 residues. Germline V gene data show CDR1 as SGHVS and CDR2 as FQNEAQ. The CDR3 here is CASSLGGAGTGANVLTF. As DNA, the CDR3 is TGTGCCAGCAGCTTAGGTGGGGCAGGGACTGGGGCCAACGTCCTGACTTTC.

The chain is built from TRBV6-6 and TRBJ1-2; D may be TRBD1 (5 bases). The CDR3 is 12 amino acids. CDR1 is MNHNY, CDR2 SVGAGI, per germline (reference sequence). Trimming took off 7 bases at V and 2 bases at J, with 8 bases between the two ends. The CDR3 protein is CASTGTNYGYTF. CDR3 in DNA: TGTGCCAGCACAGGGACGAACTATGGCTACACCTTC.

This clonotype was seen only a few times. V is TRBV29-1 and J is TRBJ2-7; 7 bases map to TRBD1. Germline-derived CDR1 and CDR2 are SQVTM and ANQGSEA. The junction had 3 bases not matched to a gene; V was cut back by 6 bases and J by 1 base. CDR3 length: 12 residues. DNA for the CDR3: TGCAGCGTCCCGGGACAGTCCTACGAGCAGTACTTC. Protein sequence: CSVPGQSYEQYF.

The rearrangement links TRBV13 to TRBJ2-7, with D unclear. The CDR3 has 14 residues. Germline values: CDR1 PRHDT, CDR2 FYEKMQ (reference sequence). Trimming took 5 bases from V and 1 from J, leaving 12 bases between them. The CDR3, as DNA: TGTGCCAGCAGCCAACGACAAGGGTCCTACGAGCAGTACTTC. It codes for CASSQRQGSYEQYF.

The J gene is TRBJ2-7, the V gene TRBV5-4; no clear D. CDR1 and CDR2 (germline): SGHNT, YYREEE (reference sequence). The CDR3 runs to 12 residues. V was pared by 4 bases and J by 5 bases, with 10 bases between. CDR3 coding DNA: TGTGCCAGCAGCCTTCGGTTGGACGAGCAGTACTTC. Its translation: CASSLRLDEQYF.

This clonotype was seen ten or more times. The DNA for the CDR3 is TGTGCCAGCAGCGGGGGGGCCGAGCAGTACTTC. Protein sequence: CASSGGAEQYF. The chain links TRBV7-2 to TRBJ2-7, with D possibly TRBD2 on 7 matching bases. Germline CDR1 is SGHTA and CDR2 is FQGNSA. V was clipped by 5 bases and J by 6 bases, with 8 bases between them. The CDR3 length is 11 residues.

The chain is built from TRBV20-1 and TRBJ2-7; 13 bases line up with TRBD2. Germline CDR1 DFQATT, CDR2 SNEGSKA (reference sequence). V dropped 5 bases and J dropped 0; count of bases not matched to a gene: 7. The CDR3 spans 16 residues. CDR3 DNA: TGCAGTGCTGGCGGGACTAGCGGGAAGAGCTCCTACGAGCAGTACGTC. Its translation: CSAGGTSGKSSYEQYV.

V usage is TRBV7-2 and J usage is TRBJ2-1; 11 bases map to TRBD2. V lost 5 bases to trimming and J lost 8 bases; unmatched junction nucleotides: 8. Germline loops: CDR1 SGHTA, CDR2 FQGNSA. The CDR3 is 15 residues long. The CDR3 spells CASSHSGGAIYEQFF. CDR3 nucleotide sequence: TGTGCCAGCAGCCATAGCGGGGGGGCCATTTATGAGCAGTTCTTC.

This clonotype occurred a few times. In this CDR3 the conserved last residue, phenylalanine or tryptophan, is missing, so a read error is likely. Because the CDR3's place on the DNA is in doubt, the DNA is left out and the CDR3 is given as listed by TCRdb. The rearrangement links TRBV2 to TRBJ1-1. The germline CDR1 and CDR2 sequences are SNHLY and FYNNEI. Termini included, the CDR3 measures 9 amino acids. CDR3 in amino acids: CASQRGWAD.

V is TRBV7-6 and J is TRBJ1-1; possible D gene TRBD1, 5 bases. Germline CDR1 and CDR2: SGHVS and FNYEAQ. The CDR3 is 15 residues long. V was clipped by 4 bases and J by 5 bases, with 17 bases between them. Here the CDR3 DNA reads TGTGCCAGCAGCTCCTGGGGGGGGGATTCGACTGAAGCTTTCTTT. It translates to CASSSWGGDSTEAFF.

Only a few counts were recorded for this clonotype. CDR3 region: CATSGPGQSSTDTQYF. The CDR3 nucleotides read TGTGCCACCAGTGGCCCCGGACAGTCTAGCACAGATACGCAGTATTTT. V gene TRBV24-1 combines with J gene TRBJ2-3; a weak D match, TRBD1 (6 bases). V lost 5 bases, J lost 0 bases, and 14 bases lay in between. The CDR3 has 16 residues. Germline lookup yields CDR1 KGHDR and CDR2 SFDVKD.